This T cell receptor (beta chain) was profiled in a study of T cell responses to AZD1222 COVID-19 vaccine listed by TCRdb under 2021. Study-wide context: A total of roughly 240 trial participants underwent TCR sequencing, of whom nearly 210 received two doses of AZD1222 and about 25 received two doses of the MenACWY control vaccine. Trial participants were enrolled by age into 18-55, 56-69 and 70-plus year subgroups, with about 150, 28 and 57 TCR-sequenced participants respectively. General findings and caveats noted by the study authors: Epitopes outside the regions mutated in the B.1.351 and B.1.1.7 variants were reportedly recognized by nearly half of the unique spike-specific TCRs. After two AZD1222 doses, both the breadth and the depth of spike-specific TCRs were significantly higher than at day 0 and than in MenACWY recipients. Conclusions about previously exposed vaccinees were limited because only 6 or 7 AZD1222 recipients were SARS-CoV-2 seropositive at baseline. Vaccine-associated CD4 TCRs spanned the whole spike protein, with dominant responses in regions 160-218 and 743-854. The 56-69-year group was small, and its depth increase did not reach significance, likely because of low power. Participants were mostly white British and included more females than males, and it was suggested by the authors that clonal diversity may have been underestimated. Because no day 14 peak-response samples were available, the repertoires could be characterized only after the peak T cell response.

The CDR3 regions of human TCRbeta chains were analyzed by immunosequencing. The original pipeline was this. Repertoire TCRs were checked for matches against a reference library of SARS-CoV-2-specific TCRs that had been generated using the MIRA antigen-specificity platform. Breadth was defined as the fraction of unique TCRs that were SARS-CoV-2-associated, and depth was defined as the fraction of total T cells that were SARS-CoV-2-associated. Each spike-specific TCR was assigned to its reactive spike region and to a CD4 or CD8 class using the MIRA data. Log10-transformed breadth and depth values were compared by one-way ANOVA with Sidak's multiple comparisons tests. Held by TCRdb, this immuneACCESS table contains in-frame sequences only and omits some clones. Under half of the omission traces to an unresolved V gene where checked; the cause of the rest is unknown. The V and J calls and clone size were taken over from that table, and D and trimming were inferred from the DNA. This sample holds approximately 93,000 clones; roughly 90% were observed only once. Of the sample, roughly 5% is held by the ten largest clones.

A note on this clone: Its antigen is not yet known. Base qualities are not recorded, but no much larger clone differs from it by a single base.

Per the publication, the time point label means: about 28 days (+/-7) after the second vaccine dose. AZD1222 recipients whose second dose came at about 4 weeks and those whose second dose came at about 12 weeks were combined into one group, since spike-specific TCR depth and breadth did not differ between the two schedules. The vaccinee samples were drawn from two UK trials, COV001 and COV002, one of which was a single-blind randomized controlled phase 2/3 trial testing AZD1222 (ChAdOx1 nCoV-19) in healthy adults. For TCRbeta chain sequencing, PBMC samples from trial participants were taken at day 0 and at day 28 after the second dose. Sample: peripheral blood, taken 28 days after the second AZD1222 dose. This receptor was identified in an adult who received the AZD1222 COVID-19 vaccine.

The nucleotides are TGTGCCAGCAGTTTCCTGCGTGGAAGCGGGGGCCTAAATGAGCAGTTCTTC. It specifies CASSFLRGSGGLNEQFF. The V and J segments used are TRBV27 and TRBJ2-1, with 8 junctional bases fitting TRBD2. From cysteine to phenylalanine, the CDR3 is 17 amino acids long. Only the CDR3 region is kept as DNA, spanning 51 bases read in frame from base 1. CDR1 MNHEY and CDR2 SMNVEV are derived from the germline V gene (reference sequence). For this chain, trimming is 3 bases at the V end and 7 bases at the J end, and the number of junction bases without a gene match is 14.